Included here is one T cell receptor beta chain sequence, with context. The germline gives CDR1 SGHAT, CDR2 FQNNGV. V was pared by 5 bases and J by 7 bases, with 8 bases of the junction left unmatched. The CDR3 is made up of 14 amino acids. Several immunoSEQ 96-well plates shared each subset's DNA, each plate a replicate. Measured with immunoSEQ multiplex PCR; TCRdb has only the in-frame clones, and not every one. The sample carries some 650,000 clones, approximately 97% recorded once. This sample was taken from a study of shared clonotypes between healthy human individuals. Study context: The cohort had two women and a few men, ages 18 to 49.

The chain recombines TRBV11-2 with TRBJ1-5; 7 positions match TRBD1. This TCR came from a woman under 40 in good health. Sequences were obtained from naive CD4+ T cells sorted from blood. The subset is: CD45RA+ positively selected. CDR3 loop: CASSPRQGRQPQHF. The CDR3 nucleotides read TGTGCCAGCAGCCCAAGACAGGGCCGCCAGCCCCAGCATTTT.